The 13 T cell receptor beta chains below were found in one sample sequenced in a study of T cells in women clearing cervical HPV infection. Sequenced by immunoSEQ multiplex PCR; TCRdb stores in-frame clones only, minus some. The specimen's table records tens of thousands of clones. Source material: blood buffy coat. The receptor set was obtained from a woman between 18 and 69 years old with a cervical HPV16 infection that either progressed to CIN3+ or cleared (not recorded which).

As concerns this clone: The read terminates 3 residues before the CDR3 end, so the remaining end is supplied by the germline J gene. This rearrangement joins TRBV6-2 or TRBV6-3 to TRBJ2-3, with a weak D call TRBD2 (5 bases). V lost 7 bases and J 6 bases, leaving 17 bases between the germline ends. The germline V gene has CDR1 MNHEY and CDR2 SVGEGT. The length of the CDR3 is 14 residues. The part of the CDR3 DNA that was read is TGTGCCAGCACTTCGAAACGAGCGGTTGATACG. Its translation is CASTSKRAVDT. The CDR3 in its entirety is CASTSKRAVDTQYF.

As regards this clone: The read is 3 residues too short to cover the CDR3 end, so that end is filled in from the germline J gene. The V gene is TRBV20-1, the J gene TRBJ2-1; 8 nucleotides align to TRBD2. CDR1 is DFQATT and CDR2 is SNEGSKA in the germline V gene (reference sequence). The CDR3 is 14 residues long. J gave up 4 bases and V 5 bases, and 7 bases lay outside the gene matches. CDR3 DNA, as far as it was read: TGCAGTGCTTTACTAGCGGAGGCTTACAATGAG. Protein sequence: CSALLAEAYNE. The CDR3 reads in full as CSALLAEAYNEQFF.

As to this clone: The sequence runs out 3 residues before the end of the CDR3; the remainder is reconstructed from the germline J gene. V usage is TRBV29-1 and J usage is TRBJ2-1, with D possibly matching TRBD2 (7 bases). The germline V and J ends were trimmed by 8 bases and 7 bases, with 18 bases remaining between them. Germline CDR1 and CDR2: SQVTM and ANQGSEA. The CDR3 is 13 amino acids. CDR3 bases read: TGCAGCCCGATATTGGGGGGGGCTAATGAG. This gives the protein CSPILGGANE. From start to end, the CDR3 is CSPILGGANEQFF.

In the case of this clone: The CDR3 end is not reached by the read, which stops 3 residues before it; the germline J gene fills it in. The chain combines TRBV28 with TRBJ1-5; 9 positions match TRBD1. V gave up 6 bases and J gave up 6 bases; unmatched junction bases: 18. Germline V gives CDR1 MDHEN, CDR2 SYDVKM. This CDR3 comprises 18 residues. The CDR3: CASRNDPGQGPAGQPQHF. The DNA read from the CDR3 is TGTGCCAGCAGGAACGACCCGGGACAGGGACCTGCAGGTCAGCCC.

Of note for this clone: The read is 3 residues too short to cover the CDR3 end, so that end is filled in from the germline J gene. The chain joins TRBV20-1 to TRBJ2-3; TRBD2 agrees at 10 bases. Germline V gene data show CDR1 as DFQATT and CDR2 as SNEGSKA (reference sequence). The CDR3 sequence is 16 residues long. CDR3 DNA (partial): TGCAGTGCTCACGAAGACAGCGGGAGGGCCTCAAGCGCG. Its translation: CSAHEDSGRASSA. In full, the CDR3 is CSAHEDSGRASSAQYF.

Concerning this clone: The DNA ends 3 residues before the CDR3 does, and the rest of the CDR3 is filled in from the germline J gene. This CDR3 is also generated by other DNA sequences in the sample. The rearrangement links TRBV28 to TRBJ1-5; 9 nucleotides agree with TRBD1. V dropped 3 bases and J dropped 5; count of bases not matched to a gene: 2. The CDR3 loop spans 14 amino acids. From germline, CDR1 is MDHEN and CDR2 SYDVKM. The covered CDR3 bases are TGTGCCAGCAGTTTCGGGACAGGGCATCAGCCC. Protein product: CASSFGTGHQP. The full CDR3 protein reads CASSFGTGHQPQHF. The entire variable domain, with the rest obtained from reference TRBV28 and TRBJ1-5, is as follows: DVKVTQSSRYLVKRTGEKVFLECVQDMDHENMFWYRQDPGLGLRLIYFSYDVKMKEKGDIPEGYSVSREKKERFSLILESASTNQTSMYLCASSFGTGHQPQHFGDGTRLSIL.

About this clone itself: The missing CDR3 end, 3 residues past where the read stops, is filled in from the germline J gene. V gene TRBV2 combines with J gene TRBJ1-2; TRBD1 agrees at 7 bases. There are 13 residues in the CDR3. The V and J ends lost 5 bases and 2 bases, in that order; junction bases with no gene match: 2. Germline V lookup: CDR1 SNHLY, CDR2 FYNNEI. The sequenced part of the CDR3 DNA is TGTGCCAGCAGTCTACAGGGGAACTATGGC. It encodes CASSLQGNYG. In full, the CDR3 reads CASSLQGNYGYTF.

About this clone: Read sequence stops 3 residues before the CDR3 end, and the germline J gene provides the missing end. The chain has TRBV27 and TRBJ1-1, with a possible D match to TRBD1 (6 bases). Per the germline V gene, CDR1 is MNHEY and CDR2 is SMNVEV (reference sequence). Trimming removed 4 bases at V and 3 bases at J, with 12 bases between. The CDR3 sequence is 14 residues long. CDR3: CASSWDNADTEAFF. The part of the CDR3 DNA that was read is TGTGCCAGCAGTTGGGACAACGCGGACACTGAA.

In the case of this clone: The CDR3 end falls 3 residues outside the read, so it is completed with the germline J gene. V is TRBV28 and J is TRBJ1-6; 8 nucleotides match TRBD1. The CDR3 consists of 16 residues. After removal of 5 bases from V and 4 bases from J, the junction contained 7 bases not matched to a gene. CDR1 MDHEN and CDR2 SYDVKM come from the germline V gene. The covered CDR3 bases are TGTGCCAGCAGTCGGACAGGGTCCGGGTATAATTCACCC. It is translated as CASSRTGSGYNSP. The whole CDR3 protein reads CASSRTGSGYNSPLHF.

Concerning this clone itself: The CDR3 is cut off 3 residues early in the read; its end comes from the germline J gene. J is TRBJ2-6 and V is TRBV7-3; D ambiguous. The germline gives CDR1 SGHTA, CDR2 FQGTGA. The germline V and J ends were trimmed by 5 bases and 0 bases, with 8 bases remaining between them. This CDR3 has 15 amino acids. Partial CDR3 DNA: TGTGCCAGCAGCCCTCTTAGCTCTGGGGCCAACGTC. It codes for CASSPLSSGANV. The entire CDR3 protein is CASSPLSSGANVLTF.

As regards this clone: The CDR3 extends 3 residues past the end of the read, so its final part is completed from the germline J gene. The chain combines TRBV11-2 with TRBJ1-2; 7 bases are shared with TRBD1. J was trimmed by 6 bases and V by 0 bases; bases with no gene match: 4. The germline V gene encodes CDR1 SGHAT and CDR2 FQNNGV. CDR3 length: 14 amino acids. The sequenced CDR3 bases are TGTGCCAGCAGCTTAGACGACAGGGATGATGGC. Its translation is CASSLDDRDDG. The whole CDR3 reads CASSLDDRDDGYTF. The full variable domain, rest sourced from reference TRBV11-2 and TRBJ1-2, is EAGVAQSPRYKIIEKRQSVAFWCNPISGHATLYWYQQILGQGPKLLIQFQNNGVVDDSQLPKDRFSAERLKGVDSTLKIQPAKLEDSAVYLCASSLDDRDDGYTFGSGTRLTVV.

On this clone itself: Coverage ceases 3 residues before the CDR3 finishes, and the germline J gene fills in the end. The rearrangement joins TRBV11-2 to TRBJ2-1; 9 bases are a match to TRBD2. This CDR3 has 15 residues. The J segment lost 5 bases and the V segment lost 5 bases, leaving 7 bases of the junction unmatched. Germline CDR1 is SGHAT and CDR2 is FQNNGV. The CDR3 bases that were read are TGTGCCAGCAGCCTCTCTAGCGGGACTGACAATGAG. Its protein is CASSLSSGTDNE. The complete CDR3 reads CASSLSSGTDNEQFF.

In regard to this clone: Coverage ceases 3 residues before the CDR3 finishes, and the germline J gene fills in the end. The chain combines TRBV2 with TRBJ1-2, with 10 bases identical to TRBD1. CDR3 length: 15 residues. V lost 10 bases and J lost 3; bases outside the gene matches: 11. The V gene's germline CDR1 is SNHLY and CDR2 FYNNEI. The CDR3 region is CANPHQGTGDYGYTF. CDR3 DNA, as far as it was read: TGTGCCAACCCACACCAAGGGACAGGGGACTATGGC.